Following are 21 T cell receptor beta chains from one sample sequenced in a study of human T cells and chemical hapten exposure. The sample's time point: patch test 2, 6 weeks after DPC sensitization. Specified treatment: therapeutic diphenylcyclopropenone sensitization with weekly scalp DPC. TCRdb used MiXCR to reprocess the RACE reads, holding one entry per CDR3 protein. The sample contains more than 70,000 distinct CDR3 sequences, around 10% of which appear only once. This sample comprised whole blood, obtained in connection with sensitization to the hapten diphenylcyclopropenone (DPC). These receptors originate from a young man with alopecia areata. Some clones in this sample may be carry-over from other donors' samples.

J is TRBJ2-2 and V is TRBV29-1, with 7 bases that match TRBD1. The junction had 8 bases not matched to a gene; V was cut back by 6 bases and J by 4 bases. Germline V lookup: CDR1 SQVTM, CDR2 ANQGSEA. The CDR3 runs to 14 residues. The CDR3 spells CSVAQGVLTGELFF. CDR3 bases: TGCAGCGTCGCCCAGGGGGTTCTCACCGGGGAGCTGTTTTTT.

This clonotype has only a few counts. The chain joins TRBV4-1 to TRBJ1-6; a weak D match, TRBD1 (5 bases). CDR3 length equals 15 residues. Per germline, CDR1 MGHRA and CDR2 YSYEKL. Trimming removed 2 bases from V and 7 bases from J, with 12 bases in between. This CDR3 is CASSQWVRGNSPLHF. The CDR3 DNA follows: TGCGCCAGCAGCCAATGGGTCCGGGGGAATTCACCCCTCCACTTT.

Of note for this clonotype: One junction end disagrees with the germline gene, perhaps due to a read error. The chain uses TRBV9 and TRBJ1-1, with no clear D. Germline V gene sequence: CDR1 SGDLS, CDR2 YYNGEE. The length of the CDR3 is 13 residues. CDR3 nucleotides: TGTGCCAGCGGCGTTACCATCACGCAAGAAGCTTTCTTT. Translating gives CASGVTITQEAFF.

The chain joins TRBV11-2 to TRBJ2-1, with D possibly TRBD1 on 5 matching bases. V was trimmed by 5 bases and J by 3 bases, leaving 14 bases between them. The length of the CDR3 is 15 residues. The germline CDR1 and CDR2 sequences are SGHAT and FQNNGV. CDR3 DNA: TGTGCCAGCAGCGGTTCGACAGCGAGCTACAATGAGCAGTTCTTC. This sequence encodes CASSGSTASYNEQFF.

A few counts support this clonotype. The J gene is TRBJ2-3, the V gene TRBV20-1; 7 positions match TRBD1. V lost 2 bases to trimming and J lost 2 bases; unmatched junction nucleotides: 10. CDR3 size: 16 residues. The germline gives CDR1 DFQATT, CDR2 SNEGSKA (reference sequence). The CDR3 is CSARPPTGPITDTQYF. Written as DNA, the CDR3 is TGCAGTGCTAGACCACCGACAGGGCCCATCACAGATACGCAGTATTTT.

This clonotype was counted many times. The chain uses TRBV5-4 and TRBJ1-4; TRBD1 aligns across 10 bases. Germline V gene lookup returns CDR1 SGHNT and CDR2 YYREEE (reference sequence). The J segment lost 11 bases and the V segment lost 6 bases, leaving 7 bases of the junction unmatched. This CDR3 comprises 13 residues. Here the CDR3 reads CASTGRGQGKLFF. The CDR3 nucleotides read TGTGCCAGCACTGGACGGGGACAGGGGAAACTGTTTTTT. Based on the CDR3 plus reference TRBV5-4 and TRBJ1-4, the full variable domain is ETGVTQSPTHLIKTRGQQVTLRCSSQSGHNTVSWYQQALGQGPQFIFQYYREEENGRGNFPPRFSGLQFPNYSSELNVNALELDDSALYLCASTGRGQGKLFFGSGTQLSVL.

The chain couples TRBV7-9 to TRBJ2-3; D is ambiguous. The V gene's germline CDR1 is SEHNR and CDR2 FQNEAQ (reference sequence). With 1 base removed from V and 0 bases from J, the gap between germline ends came to 8 bases. The CDR3 has 15 residues. The CDR3 sequence: CASSLGQASTDTQYF. DNA for the CDR3: TGTGCCAGCAGCTTAGGGCAGGCTAGCACAGATACGCAGTATTTT. The complete variable domain, with remaining parts taken from reference TRBV7-9 and TRBJ2-3, reads DTGVSQNPRHKITKRGQNVTFRCDPISEHNRLYWYRQTLGQGPEFLTYFQNEAQLEKSRLLSDRFSAERPKGSFSTLEIQRTEQGDSAMYLCASSLGQASTDTQYFGPGTRLTVL.

This clonotype was detected only a few times. The rearrangement joins TRBV6-2 or TRBV6-3 to TRBJ1-2; 7 bases are shared with TRBD1. The CDR3 length is 14 residues. Germline V gene data show CDR1 as MNHEY and CDR2 as SVGEGT. Trimming cost V 0 bases and J 6 bases; bases outside gene matches: 4. The CDR3 protein is CASSYSTGNNGYTF. DNA of the CDR3: TGTGCCAGCAGTTACTCGACAGGGAACAATGGCTACACCTTC.

The J gene is TRBJ2-3, the V gene TRBV2, with D perhaps matching TRBD1 (5 bases). Germline CDR1 SNHLY, CDR2 FYNNEI. V lost 3 bases and J 0 bases, leaving 7 bases between the germline ends. The CDR3 length is 14 residues. DNA for the CDR3: TGTGCCAGCAGTGACAGGGCTAGCACAGATACGCAGTATTTT. Encoded protein: CASSDRASTDTQYF.

The rearrangement links TRBV7-9 to TRBJ2-1; D possibly matches TRBD1 or TRBD2 (6 bases each). The CDR3 runs to 18 residues. Germline assignment: CDR1 SEHNR and CDR2 FQNEAQ (reference sequence). V lost 3 bases, J lost 9 bases, and 27 bases lay in between. The CDR3 reads CASSFSTGASTMITEQFF. The CDR3, as DNA: TGTGCCAGCAGCTTTTCGACGGGGGCTTCCACTATGATAACTGAGCAGTTCTTC. The full variable domain, completed using reference TRBV7-9 and TRBJ2-1, is DTGVSQNPRHKITKRGQNVTFRCDPISEHNRLYWYRQTLGQGPEFLTYFQNEAQLEKSRLLSDRFSAERPKGSFSTLEIQRTEQGDSAMYLCASSFSTGASTMITEQFFGPGTRLTVL.

At least ten counts were recorded for this clonotype. The rearrangement joins TRBV10-1 to TRBJ1-1; D remains unclear. The V and J ends lost 10 bases and 5 bases respectively, with 17 bases between them. Germline V lookup: CDR1 WNHNN, CDR2 SYGVQD (reference sequence). The CDR3 sequence is 13 residues long. DNA for the CDR3: TGCGCCACTAAGCCCGGGCCAGGAACTGAAGCTTTCTTT. Its translation: CATKPGPGTEAFF.

There are many counts of this clonotype. This chain connects TRBV28 to TRBJ2-7; 10 bases agree with TRBD1. The V and J ends lost 6 bases and 6 bases, in that order; junction bases with no gene match: 8. This CDR3 has 14 residues. From germline, CDR1 is MDHEN and CDR2 SYDVKM. CDR3 residues: CASSLPGQGFEQYF. The CDR3 nucleotides read TGTGCCAGCAGCCTCCCGGGACAGGGGTTCGAGCAGTACTTC. Full variable domain (outside the CDR3, taken from reference TRBV28 and TRBJ2-7): DVKVTQSSRYLVKRTGEKVFLECVQDMDHENMFWYRQDPGLGLRLIYFSYDVKMKEKGDIPEGYSVSREKKERFSLILESASTNQTSMYLCASSLPGQGFEQYFGPGTRLTVT.

A single count supports this clonotype. The rearrangement links TRBV4-1 to TRBJ1-1; D gene ambiguous. Germline V gene sequence: CDR1 MGHRA, CDR2 YSYEKL. CDR3 length: 14 amino acids. V lost 0 bases to trimming and J lost 4 bases, with 9 bases between them. The CDR3 here is CASSQDPGITEAFF. Here the CDR3 DNA reads TGCGCCAGCAGCCAAGATCCGGGGATCACTGAAGCTTTCTTT.

This clonotype was seen more than once but under ten times. Here the CDR3 DNA reads TGCGCCAGCAGCCAGAGCGTCAGGACAGGGGGCTTCTATGGCTACACCTTC. This codes for CASSQSVRTGGFYGYTF. The rearrangement uses TRBV4-3 and TRBJ1-2; 11 bases fit TRBD1. CDR1 and CDR2 (germline): LGHNA, YSLEER. V trimming: 3 bases; J trimming: 4 bases; junction bases outside the gene matches: 10. The length of the CDR3 is 17 residues.

J is TRBJ2-3 and V is TRBV6-6; tentatively, D is TRBD2 (5 bases). Trimming shortened V by 2 bases and J by 2 bases, and 11 bases separated the two germline ends. The CDR3 totals 15 residues. Germline V CDR1 and CDR2: MNHNY, SVGAGI (reference sequence). Here the CDR3 reads CASSYGLQITDTQYF. CDR3 nucleotide sequence: TGTGCCAGCAGTTACGGACTCCAAATCACAGATACGCAGTATTTT.

This clonotype occurred a few times. V usage is TRBV6-2 or TRBV6-3 and J usage is TRBJ1-1, with D perhaps matching TRBD1 (6 bases). This CDR3 spans 17 amino acids. Per germline, CDR1 MNHEY and CDR2 SVGEGT. Trimming took off 4 bases at V and 1 base at J, with 19 bases between the two ends. CDR3 coding DNA: TGTGCCAGCAGTTCCAAACTCTACAGGACAGCGAACACTGAAGCTTTCTTT. This gives the protein CASSSKLYRTANTEAFF.

This clonotype was counted only a few times. The rearrangement uses TRBV6-1 and TRBJ1-1; D is ambiguous. The germline V gene has CDR1 MNHNS and CDR2 SASEGT. The CDR3 covers 14 residues. Trimming removed 7 bases at V and 5 bases at J, with 17 bases between. The CDR3 nucleotides are TGTGCCAGCACCAACTGGGCCCCCGGGACTGAAGCTTTCTTT. Translating gives CASTNWAPGTEAFF.

This clonotype was counted at least ten times. The chain couples TRBV7-3 to TRBJ2-3; D may be TRBD2 (7 bases). The CDR3 runs to 17 residues. The V gene lost 4 bases and the J gene lost 1 base, with 18 bases spanning the gap. Germline V lookup: CDR1 SGHTA, CDR2 FQGTGA. The CDR3 DNA sequence: TGTGCCAGCAGCTCTGAGGGGGGGCTAAGGGGCACAGATACGCAGTATTTT. Translated, it gives CASSSEGGLRGTDTQYF.

In regard to this clonotype: One end of the junction fails to match germline, which may point to a read error. The chain employs TRBV11-2 and TRBJ1-1; 8 bases match TRBD1. CDR1 is SGHAT and CDR2 is FQNNGV in the germline V gene. This CDR3 has 17 residues. The CDR3 here is CASSPWTGTSVNTEASF. As DNA, the CDR3 is TGTGCCAGCAGCCCCTGGACAGGGACATCGGTGAACACTGAAGCTTCCTTT.

The chain combines TRBV5-4 with TRBJ2-7; D is unclear. The ends were cut back, 0 bases at V and 1 base at J, with 11 bases in the middle. The CDR3 has 15 amino acids. CDR1 is SGHNT, CDR2 YYREEE, per germline (reference sequence). The CDR3 coding sequence is TGTGCCAGCAGCTTGGAACCCTTTCCTTCCTACGAGCAGTACGTC. It is translated as CASSLEPFPSYEQYV.

This clonotype was seen more than once but under ten times. The chain recombines TRBV5-1 with TRBJ2-3; possible D gene TRBD1, 5 bases. The length of the CDR3 is 15 residues. The germline V gene encodes CDR1 SGHRS and CDR2 YFSETQ. Trimming took 6 bases from V and 3 from J, leaving 17 bases between them. Written as DNA, the CDR3 is TGCGCCAGCACCCGGTCGTCACAGGCAACAGATACGCAGTATTTT. Its protein product is CASTRSSQATDTQYF.